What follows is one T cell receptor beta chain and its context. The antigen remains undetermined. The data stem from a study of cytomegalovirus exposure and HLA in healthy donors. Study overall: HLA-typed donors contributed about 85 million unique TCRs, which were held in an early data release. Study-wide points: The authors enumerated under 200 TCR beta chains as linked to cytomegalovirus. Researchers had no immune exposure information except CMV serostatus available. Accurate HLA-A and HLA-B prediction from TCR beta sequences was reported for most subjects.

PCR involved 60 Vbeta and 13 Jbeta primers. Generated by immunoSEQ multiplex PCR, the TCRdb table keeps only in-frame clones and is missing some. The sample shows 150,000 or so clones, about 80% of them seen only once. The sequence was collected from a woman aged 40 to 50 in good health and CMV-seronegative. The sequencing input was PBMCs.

In DNA form, the CDR3 reads TGTGCCACCGGACAGGGCGGGGTTGGCTACACCTTC. It yields the protein CATGQGGVGYTF. The chain uses TRBV19 and TRBJ1-2; 8 bases fit TRBD1. The J segment lost 7 bases and the V segment lost 10 bases, leaving 8 bases of the junction unmatched. The CDR3 covers 12 residues. Germline assignment: CDR1 LNHDA and CDR2 SQIVND (reference sequence).